This TCR beta chain is from a study of T cells in Graves' hyperthyroidism and ophthalmopathy. The study's findings and limits: In blood, most of the thyroid clonotypes expanded above 0.001 were also present.

This clonotype was found many times. Antigen: not known. Trimming cost V 0 bases and J 1 base, with 6 bases left between them. The CDR3 sequence is 14 residues long. Germline CDR1 and CDR2: KGHSH and LQKENI. RNA transcripts gave rise to amplified TCR beta CDR3 regions. When the TCR CDR3 underwent first-round RT-PCR, the HTBI primer set was used. Using its own MiXCR run on the multiplex PCR reads, TCRdb lists one record per CDR3 protein. The sample lists hundreds of thousands of distinct CDR3 sequences, roughly 20% occurring once. V usage is TRBV18 and J usage is TRBJ1-1; D gene unclear. Sequencing was carried out using blood. The receptor was derived from a man aged 30 to 39 with Graves' ophthalmopathy. CDR3 coding DNA: TGTGCCAGCTCACCACCAGACACGAACACTGAAGCTTTCTTT. Residues: CASSPPDTNTEAFF.